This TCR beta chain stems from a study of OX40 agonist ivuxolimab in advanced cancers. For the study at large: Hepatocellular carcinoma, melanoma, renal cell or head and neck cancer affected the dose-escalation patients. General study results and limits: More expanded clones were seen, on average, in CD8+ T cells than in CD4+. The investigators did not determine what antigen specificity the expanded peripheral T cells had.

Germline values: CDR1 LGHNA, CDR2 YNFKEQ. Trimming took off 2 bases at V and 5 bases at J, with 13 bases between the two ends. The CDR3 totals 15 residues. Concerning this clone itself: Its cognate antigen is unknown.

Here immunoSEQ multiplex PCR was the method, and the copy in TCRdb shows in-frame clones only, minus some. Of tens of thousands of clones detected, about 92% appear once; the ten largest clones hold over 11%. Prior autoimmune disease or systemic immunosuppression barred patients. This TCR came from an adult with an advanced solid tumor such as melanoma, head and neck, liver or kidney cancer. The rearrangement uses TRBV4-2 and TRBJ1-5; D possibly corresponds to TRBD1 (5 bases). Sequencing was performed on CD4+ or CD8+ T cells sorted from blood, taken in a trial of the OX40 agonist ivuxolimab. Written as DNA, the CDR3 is TGTGCCAGCAGCCAATTGAAGGGGCCCCATCAGCCCCAGCATTTT. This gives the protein CASSQLKGPHQPQHF.